The following is a TCR beta chain sequence with its context. This specimen belongs to a study of cytomegalovirus exposure and HLA in healthy donors. The PCR had 60 Vbeta and 13 Jbeta primers. Clones were read by immunoSEQ multiplex PCR, and TCRdb kept only the in-frame ones, dropping some. Of about 140,000 clones in the sample, around 80% were seen once. The CDR3 covers 13 residues. The germline V and J ends were trimmed by 0 bases and 10 bases, with 10 bases remaining between them. CDR1 GTSNPN and CDR2 SVGIG come from the germline V gene (reference sequence). The specimen sequenced was PBMCs. The chain links TRBV30 to TRBJ1-6; D possibly corresponds to TRBD1 (5 bases). This clonotype was sampled from a man between 35 and 55 years old in good health and CMV-seropositive. Here the CDR3 reads CAWSVGGGSPLHF. DNA of the CDR3: TGTGCCTGGAGTGTGGGGGGAGGATCACCCCTCCACTTT.